The present T cell receptor (beta chain) was sequenced within a study of cytomegalovirus exposure and HLA in healthy donors. Primers for the PCR totalled 60 Vbeta and 13 Jbeta. Sequencing used immunoSEQ multiplex PCR; TCRdb keeps in-frame clones, though not all of them. This table holds around 92,000 clones, over 60% found once. The ends were cut back, 5 bases at V and 9 bases at J, with 17 bases in the middle. The CDR3 length is 14 residues. The germline CDR1 and CDR2 sequences are SEHNR and FQNEAQ (reference sequence). This clone was detected a few times. Input material: PBMCs. This TCR came from a human donor in good health. This chain uses TRBV7-9 with TRBJ2-1; possible D gene TRBD2, 5 bases. CDR3 sequence (DNA): TGTGCCAGCAGCGTAACTTCGAGGGAGAGTGAGCAGTTCTTC. Protein product: CASSVTSRESEQFF.